In this sample, the clone carrying this T cell receptor beta chain turned up a few times. Its target is unknown. The sample is drawn from a study of early T cells in non-severe SARS-CoV-2 infection. Study-level information: Chains stayed unpaired after sequencing of bulk RNA from unsorted whole blood. Study-wide points: Matching with VDJdb favored anti-spike CD8 responses (missing private and CD4 specificities).

Unique molecular identifiers (one per individual cDNA molecule) were attached. TCRdb reanalysed the 5' RACE reads using MiXCR and keeps one entry per CDR3 protein. The table records about 66,000 distinct CDR3 sequences, under 15% of them present only once. The sample comprised whole blood. The origin of this receptor is an adult who was a healthcare worker with PCR-confirmed SARS-CoV-2 infection or an uninfected control (not recorded which).

For the CDR3, the DNA is TGCAGTGCTATCGGACTAGTCAATGAGCAGTTCTTC. Translation: CSAIGLVNEQFF. The rearrangement links TRBV20-1 to TRBJ2-1, with 7 bases that match TRBD2. The CDR3 runs to 12 residues. Trimming at V came to 4 bases and at J to 6 bases, leaving 3 bases not matched to a gene. Looked up from germline, CDR1 is DFQATT and CDR2 is SNEGSKA (reference sequence).